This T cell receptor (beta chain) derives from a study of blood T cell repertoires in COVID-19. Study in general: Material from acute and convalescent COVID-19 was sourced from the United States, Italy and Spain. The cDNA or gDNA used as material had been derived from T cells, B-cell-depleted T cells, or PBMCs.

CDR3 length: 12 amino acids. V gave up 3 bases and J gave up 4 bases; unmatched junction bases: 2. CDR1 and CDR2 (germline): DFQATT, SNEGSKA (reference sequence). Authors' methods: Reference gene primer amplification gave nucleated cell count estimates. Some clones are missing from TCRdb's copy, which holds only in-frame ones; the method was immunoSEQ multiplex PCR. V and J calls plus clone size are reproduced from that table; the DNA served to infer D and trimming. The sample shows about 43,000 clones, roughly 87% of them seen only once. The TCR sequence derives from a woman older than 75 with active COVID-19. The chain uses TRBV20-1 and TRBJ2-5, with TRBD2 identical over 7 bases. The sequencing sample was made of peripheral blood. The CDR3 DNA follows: TGCAGTGCTAGTGGGGAGGGAGAGACCCAGTACTTC. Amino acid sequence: CSASGEGETQYF.